This T cell receptor beta chain was observed in a study of T cells in Graves' hyperthyroidism and ophthalmopathy. From germline, CDR1 is MGHDK and CDR2 SYGVNS. V shed 5 bases, J shed 7 bases, and the junction held 6 bases outside the gene matches. The CDR3 runs to 16 residues. Amplified regions were TCR beta CDR3 sequences from RNA transcripts. The HTBI primer set was used in a first-round RT-PCR of the TCR CDR3. TCRdb independently ran MiXCR on the multiplex PCR reads; one entry per CDR3 protein. The sample holds more than 500,000 distinct CDR3 sequences, approximately 15% seen once. Sequencing input: blood. The chain couples TRBV25-1 to TRBJ2-1, with 15 nucleotides matching TRBD2. The TCR comes from a woman in her thirties or forties with Graves' hyperthyroidism. The CDR3 nucleotides read TGTGCCAGCAGTCCCGGGACTAGCGGGAGGCGGAATGAGCAGTTCTTC. Translating it yields CASSPGTSGRRNEQFF.